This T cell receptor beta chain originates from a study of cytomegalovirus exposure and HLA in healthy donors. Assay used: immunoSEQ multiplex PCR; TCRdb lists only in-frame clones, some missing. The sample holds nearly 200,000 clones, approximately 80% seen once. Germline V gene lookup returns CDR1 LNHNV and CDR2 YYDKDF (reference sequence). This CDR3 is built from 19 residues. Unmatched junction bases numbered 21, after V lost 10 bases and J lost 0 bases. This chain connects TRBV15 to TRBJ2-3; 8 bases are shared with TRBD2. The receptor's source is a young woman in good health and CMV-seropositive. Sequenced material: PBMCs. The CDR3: CASRRGREGLWASTDTQYF. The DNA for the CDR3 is TGTGCCAGTCGACGCGGCCGGGAGGGCCTTTGGGCTAGCACAGATACGCAGTATTTT. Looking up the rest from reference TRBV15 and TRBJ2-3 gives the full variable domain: DAMVIQNPRYQVTQFGKPVTLSCSQTLNHNVMYWYQQKSSQAPKLLFHYYDKDFNNEADTPDNFQSRRPNTSFCFLDIRSPGLGDTAMYLCASRRGREGLWASTDTQYFGPGTRLTVL.